Shown below are 18 T cell receptor beta chains from a single sample sequenced in a study of identifying expanded T cells in peripheral blood. Repertoires were generated with immunoSEQ multiplex PCR, while TCRdb's copy carries only in-frame clones and drops some. Of about 100,000 clones listed, around nine tenths were seen once; the top ten hold about 4%. Sequenced material: blood. These TCRs come from a person aged 18 to 75 in good health.

CDR3 DNA: TGCAGTGCTAGAACAGGGGCTGGCTACACCTTC. This gives the protein CSARTGAGYTF. J is TRBJ1-2 and V is TRBV20-1; 7 bases are shared with TRBD1. From germline, CDR1 is DFQATT and CDR2 SNEGSKA (reference sequence). The CDR3 contains 11 residues. J lost 7 bases, V lost 2 bases, and 1 base had no gene match.

The chain carries TRBV6-1 and TRBJ1-5, with unresolved D. CDR3 length equals 15 residues. Trimming pared 6 bases from V and 0 bases from J, leaving 12 bases between. CDR1 is MNHNS, CDR2 SASEGT, per germline. Here the CDR3 reads CASRQVADSNQPQHF. CDR3 nucleotides: TGTGCCAGCAGGCAGGTCGCTGATAGCAATCAGCCCCAGCATTTT.

This clone showed up just a few times. V is TRBV6-6 and J is TRBJ2-7; D not certain. Per germline, CDR1 MNHNY and CDR2 SVGAGI (reference sequence). Trimming took off 2 bases at V and 0 bases at J, with 8 bases between the two ends. The CDR3 length is 14 residues. CDR3 DNA sequence: TGTGCCAGCAGTTACGGTAGGGACTCCTACGAGCAGTACTTC. Amino acids: CASSYGRDSYEQYF.

This sequence joins TRBV5-1 and TRBJ1-1, with D possibly TRBD1 on 6 matching bases. Germline V lookup: CDR1 SGHRS, CDR2 YFSETQ. The CDR3 is 14 residues long. V was cut by 6 bases and J by 3 bases, with 15 bases left in between. CDR3 protein: CASTLQGSDTEAFF. The DNA for the CDR3 is TGCGCCAGCACCCTACAGGGTTCGGACACTGAAGCTTTCTTT.

The gene calls are TRBV19 and TRBJ1-5, with D unresolved. The CDR3 runs to 16 residues. Germline V gene sequence: CDR1 LNHDA, CDR2 SQIVND (reference sequence). V was shortened by 1 base and J by 5 bases, with 15 bases between the two germline ends. This CDR3 is CASSIGGVFSDQPQHF. CDR3 coding DNA: TGTGCCAGTAGTATAGGAGGTGTTTTTTCTGATCAGCCCCAGCATTTT.

The chain couples TRBV5-1 to TRBJ2-1, with 7 bases matching TRBD1. CDR1 is SGHRS, CDR2 YFSETQ, per germline. The length of the CDR3 is 14 residues. Unmatched junction bases numbered 3, after V lost 3 bases and J lost 3 bases. This CDR3 is CASSSGQHYNEQFF. The CDR3 DNA sequence: TGCGCCAGCAGCTCGGGACAGCACTACAATGAGCAGTTCTTC.

The V gene is TRBV2, the J gene TRBJ2-3; possibly TRBD1 or TRBD2 for D (5 bases each). Germline-derived CDR1 and CDR2 are SNHLY and FYNNEI. CDR3 length: 19 residues. V was trimmed by 4 bases and J by 0 bases, leaving 23 bases between them. The CDR3 sequence is CASSATGGTARTSTDTQYF. The CDR3 coding sequence is TGTGCCAGCAGTGCCACTGGGGGAACTGCCCGGACTAGCACAGATACGCAGTATTTT. Variable domain in full (rest from reference TRBV2 and TRBJ2-3): EPEVTQTPSHQVTQMGQEVILRCVPISNHLYFYWYRQILGQKVEFLVSFYNNEISEKSEIFDDQFSVERPDGSNFTLKIRSTKLEDSAMYFCASSATGGTARTSTDTQYFGPGTRLTVL.

The chain links TRBV18 to TRBJ1-5, with D hard to call. The CDR3 runs 16 residues. V shed 5 bases and J shed 0 bases, with 14 bases lying between them. Per germline, CDR1 KGHSH and CDR2 LQKENI. The CDR3 is CASSANQQVSNQPQHF. The DNA for the CDR3 is TGTGCCAGCTCAGCCAATCAACAAGTTAGCAATCAGCCCCAGCATTTT.

The gene calls are TRBV29-1 and TRBJ1-1; no clear D. Germline CDR1 reads SQVTM; CDR2 reads ANQGSEA. Trimming cost V 3 bases and J 3 bases, with 11 bases left between them. The CDR3 is 13 amino acids. For the CDR3, the DNA is TGCAGCGTTGATAGGGTTTGGCACACTGAAGCTTTCTTT. Translated, it gives CSVDRVWHTEAFF.

The gene calls are TRBV9 and TRBJ2-3, with 10 bases matching TRBD2. CDR3 size: 16 residues. Unmatched junction bases numbered 6, after V lost 0 bases and J lost 5 bases. Germline V gives CDR1 SGDLS, CDR2 YYNGEE. CDR3 sequence (DNA): TGTGCCAGCAGCGTAGCAAGCGGGGGGGCGGGAGATACGCAGTATTTT. The encoded protein is CASSVASGGAGDTQYF.

The rearrangement joins TRBV9 to TRBJ1-2; the match to TRBD1 covers 7 bases. Germline V lookup: CDR1 SGDLS, CDR2 YYNGEE. The CDR3 length is 15 residues. V trimming: 4 bases; J trimming: 2 bases; junction bases outside the gene matches: 8. CDR3: CASSPRDSQNYGYTF. For the CDR3, the DNA is TGTGCCAGCAGCCCCCGGGACAGCCAGAACTATGGCTACACCTTC.

V usage is TRBV4-3 and J usage is TRBJ2-2, with a weak D call TRBD2 (6 bases). Germline V gives CDR1 LGHNA, CDR2 YSLEER. The CDR3 spans 19 residues. V was clipped by 0 bases and J by 1 base, with 18 bases between them. The CDR3 coding sequence is TGCGCCAGCAGCCAAGATTCCTTGAAGGCTAGCGTGAACACCGGGGAGCTGTTTTTT. It codes for CASSQDSLKASVNTGELFF.

The V and J genes are TRBV28 and TRBJ1-2, with D hard to call. Per the germline V gene, CDR1 is MDHEN and CDR2 is SYDVKM. Trimming pared 3 bases from V and 0 bases from J, leaving 11 bases between. The CDR3 is 15 amino acids. This CDR3 reads CASSFHDLANYGYTF. The CDR3 region has the DNA TGTGCCAGCAGTTTTCATGACCTCGCTAACTATGGCTACACCTTC.

This chain connects TRBV28 to TRBJ2-5; TRBD2 matches at 8 bases. Trimming at V came to 6 bases and at J to 5 bases, leaving 8 bases not matched to a gene. Looked up from germline, CDR1 is MDHEN and CDR2 is SYDVKM. The CDR3 runs to 14 residues. CDR3 nucleotides: TGTGCCAGCAGCCAGTCGGGGGGGAGGGAGACCCAGTACTTC. Its translation: CASSQSGGRETQYF.

This clone is a singleton in its sample. V gene TRBV7-3 combines with J gene TRBJ2-5, with TRBD1 matching 7 bases. CDR3 length: 13 residues. Germline lookup yields CDR1 SGHTA and CDR2 FQGTGA. The V segment lost 5 bases and the J segment 4 bases; nucleotides outside the gene matches: 4. As DNA, the CDR3 is TGTGCCAGCAGCCCCGGGACAGTAGAGACCCAGTACTTC. It specifies CASSPGTVETQYF.

V gene TRBV6-1 combines with J gene TRBJ1-5; D gene ambiguous. Germline V gives CDR1 MNHNS, CDR2 SASEGT. Trimming pared 1 base from V and 0 bases from J, leaving 10 bases between. CDR3 size: 16 residues. The CDR3 region is CASSEGHVYSNQPQHF. As DNA, the CDR3 is TGTGCCAGCAGTGAAGGACACGTTTATAGCAATCAGCCCCAGCATTTT.

The chain is built from TRBV4-2 and TRBJ1-4, with 7 bases that match TRBD1. CDR3 size: 16 residues. CDR1 is LGHNA and CDR2 is YNFKEQ in the germline V gene. The trim removed 0 bases at V and 3 bases at J, leaving 4 bases unmatched. CDR3 DNA: TGTGCCAGCAGCCAAGAAGGGGGACAGTCTAATGAAAAACTGTTTTTT. Translated, it gives CASSQEGGQSNEKLFF.

This clone appeared a single time. In nucleotides, the CDR3 is TGTGCCAGCAGTGTTGAAACCATCAAGTCGGAGACCCAGTACTTC. Amino acids: CASSVETIKSETQYF. This sequence joins TRBV6-1 and TRBJ2-5; D is unresolved. V lost 4 bases to trimming and J lost 5 bases, with 17 bases between them. The CDR3 runs to 15 residues. The germline CDR1 and CDR2 sequences are MNHNS and SASEGT.